The 24 T cell receptor beta chains reported below all come from one sample, sequenced in a study of cytomegalovirus exposure and HLA in healthy donors. Sequenced by immunoSEQ multiplex PCR; TCRdb stores in-frame clones only, minus some. The sample holds 150,000 to 200,000 clones, around 86% seen once. The sequencing sample was made of PBMCs. The receptors derive from a man aged 30 to 39 in good health and CMV-seropositive.

The V call is TRBV6-5, the J call TRBJ1-1; 10 bases are shared with TRBD1. The CDR3 loop spans 15 amino acids. Germline V gives CDR1 MNHEY, CDR2 SVGAGI. The trim removed 6 bases at V and 2 bases at J, leaving 6 bases unmatched. The CDR3 sequence is CASSSGTGVNTEAFF. CDR3 nucleotide sequence: TGTGCCAGCAGCTCCGGGACAGGGGTAAACACTGAAGCTTTCTTT.

The chain links TRBV6-5 to TRBJ2-3; D unresolved. Trimming left V 10 bases short and J 5 bases short, with 10 bases between. Per germline, CDR1 MNHEY and CDR2 SVGAGI. The CDR3 loop spans 11 amino acids. CDR3 sequence (DNA): TGTGCCATCGGGCAGAGAGATACGCAGTATTTT. As protein: CAIGQRDTQYF.

The rearrangement uses TRBV2 and TRBJ1-2; D is unresolved. The germline CDR1 and CDR2 sequences are SNHLY and FYNNEI. The length of the CDR3 is 14 residues. Deletions cut 2 bases from V and 0 bases from J, with 7 bases between. CDR3: CASSEKGPNYGYTF. The CDR3 DNA follows: TGTGCCAGCAGTGAAAAAGGTCCTAACTATGGCTACACCTTC.

This clone was observed a single time. The CDR3 region is CAWIQGRGRGELFF. CDR3 in DNA: TGTGCCTGGATTCAGGGCAGGGGGCGCGGGGAGCTGTTTTTT. The chain carries TRBV30 and TRBJ2-2; the match to TRBD1 covers 8 bases. CDR3 size: 14 residues. The V segment lost 4 bases and the J segment 7 bases; nucleotides outside the gene matches: 8. CDR1 is GTSNPN and CDR2 is SVGIG in the germline V gene (reference sequence).

J is TRBJ1-2 and V is TRBV4-3; 9 bases map to TRBD1. Germline V lookup: CDR1 LGHNA, CDR2 YSLEER. This CDR3 region has 15 residues. V shed 1 base and J 7 bases; nucleotides not matched to a gene: 7. The CDR3 protein is CASSQGTGGLGGYTF. The CDR3 nucleotides read TGCGCCAGCAGCCAAGGTACAGGGGGCTTGGGTGGCTACACCTTC.

This sequence joins TRBV29-1 and TRBJ1-5; D possibly corresponds to TRBD1 (6 bases). Germline CDR1 SQVTM, CDR2 ANQGSEA. The V end was cut by 6 bases, the J end by 2 bases, with 14 bases between. This CDR3 comprises 14 residues. DNA for the CDR3: TGCAGCGTAAGCAGGGGATTCGGCAATCAGCCCCAGCATTTT. Translation gives CSVSRGFGNQPQHF.

This sequence joins TRBV5-4 and TRBJ1-4; unclear D gene. Trimming cost V 4 bases and J 8 bases, with 21 bases left between them. There are 16 residues in the CDR3. Germline-derived CDR1 and CDR2 are SGHNT and YYREEE (reference sequence). The CDR3 protein is CASSPHLREGGEKLFF. The CDR3 DNA reads TGTGCCAGCAGCCCCCATCTTCGGGAAGGCGGCGAAAAACTGTTTTTT.

The chain couples TRBV5-6 to TRBJ1-2, with a tentative D call TRBD1 (6 bases). The V end was cut by 3 bases, the J end by 8 bases, with 17 bases between. CDR1 is SGHDT, CDR2 YYEEEE, per germline. CDR3 length equals 14 residues. CDR3 nucleotides: TGTGCCAGCAGCTCCTATACGGGGGCAGGGGGCTACACCTTC. Protein: CASSSYTGAGGYTF.

The V call is TRBV7-3, the J call TRBJ2-1; D unclear. V lost 6 bases and J lost 2, with 14 bases in between. Per germline, CDR1 SGHTA and CDR2 FQGTGA. The CDR3 has 15 residues. In DNA form, the CDR3 reads TGTGCCAGCAGTCGTAATGACTCCCCCTACAATGAGCAGTTCTTC. Translating gives CASSRNDSPYNEQFF.

This clone has only a few counts. V and J are TRBV5-6 and TRBJ2-2; D is uncertain. The CDR3 runs to 14 residues. Trimming cost V 0 bases and J 3 bases, with 6 bases left between them. From germline, CDR1 is SGHDT and CDR2 YYEEEE. CDR3 amino acids: CASSLGHYTGELFF. The CDR3 DNA is TGTGCCAGCAGCTTGGGACACTACACCGGGGAGCTGTTTTTT.

The rearrangement links TRBV6-1 to TRBJ2-7; TRBD2 matches 7 bases. Germline-derived CDR1 and CDR2 are MNHNS and SASEGT. This CDR3 spans 14 amino acids. J was trimmed by 4 bases and V by 3 bases; bases with no gene match: 6. CDR3 amino acids: CASSETSGAYEQYF. In nucleotides, the CDR3 is TGTGCCAGCAGTGAGACCAGCGGGGCTTACGAGCAGTACTTC.

V usage is TRBV28 and J usage is TRBJ1-5; D call uncertain. Looked up from germline, CDR1 is MDHEN and CDR2 is SYDVKM. This CDR3 is 13 amino acids long. V gave up 7 bases and J gave up 0 bases, with 7 bases separating them. DNA for the CDR3: TGTGCCAGCATAAGAAATAGCAATCAGCCCCAGCATTTT. As protein: CASIRNSNQPQHF.

The V call is TRBV6-1, the J call TRBJ1-4; 11 nucleotides line up with TRBD1. The CDR3 is 17 amino acids. Trimming took 0 bases from V and 8 from J; bases not matched to a gene: 8. Germline V lookup: CDR1 MNHNS, CDR2 SASEGT. The CDR3 DNA follows: TGTGCCAGCAGTGAAGCACAGCCGGGACAGGGGGTGGAAAAACTGTTTTTT. It yields the protein CASSEAQPGQGVEKLFF.

The chain joins TRBV27 to TRBJ2-3; TRBD2 agrees at 14 bases. This CDR3 is 19 amino acids long. V dropped 2 bases and J dropped 0; count of bases not matched to a gene: 7. Germline values: CDR1 MNHEY, CDR2 SMNVEV (reference sequence). As DNA, the CDR3 is TGTGCCAGCAGTTTAGGGAGACTAGCGGGGGGGACTAGCACAGATACGCAGTATTTT. This codes for CASSLGRLAGGTSTDTQYF.

This chain joins TRBV9 and TRBJ2-7, with D maybe TRBD2 (5 bases). CDR3 length: 13 residues. CDR1 and CDR2 (germline): SGDLS, YYNGEE. V lost 0 bases, J lost 4 bases, and 8 bases lay in between. CDR3 nucleotide sequence: TGTGCCAGCAGCGTAGACCCGGGGTACGAGCAGTACTTC. Residues: CASSVDPGYEQYF.

V and J are TRBV5-6 and TRBJ1-1; no clear D gene. Germline V gene sequence: CDR1 SGHDT, CDR2 YYEEEE. The V and J ends lost 0 bases and 1 base respectively, with 7 bases between them. The length of the CDR3 is 14 residues. This CDR3 is CASSLGAGNTEAFF. In DNA form, the CDR3 reads TGTGCCAGCAGCTTGGGGGCGGGGAACACTGAAGCTTTCTTT.

J is TRBJ1-5 and V is TRBV9, with a tentative D call TRBD1 (5 bases). The CDR3 contains 13 residues. V dropped 4 bases and J dropped 10 bases, with 15 bases sitting between them. Germline V gene data show CDR1 as SGDLS and CDR2 as YYNGEE. The CDR3 sequence is CASSLSAGPPQHF. CDR3 DNA: TGTGCCAGCAGCCTCTCAGCAGGGCCCCCCCAGCATTTT.

The chain uses TRBV7-2 and TRBJ2-2, with a tentative D call TRBD2 (5 bases). The CDR3 spans 14 residues. The ends were cut back, 4 bases at V and 6 bases at J, with 12 bases in the middle. Looked up from germline, CDR1 is SGHTA and CDR2 is FQGNSA. This chain's CDR3 is CASSSTSTAGELFF. The CDR3, as DNA: TGTGCCAGCAGCTCCACTAGTACCGCCGGGGAGCTGTTTTTT.

This clone was seen only once. The chain couples TRBV7-6 to TRBJ2-7, with 8 nucleotides matching TRBD1. V shed 5 bases, J shed 2 bases, and the junction held 8 bases outside the gene matches. The CDR3 extends over 15 amino acids. Germline V gene data show CDR1 as SGHVS and CDR2 as FNYEAQ. The DNA for the CDR3 is TGTGCCAGCAGCGGCACAGGGGGTTTTACCTACGAGCAGTACTTC. Its translation is CASSGTGGFTYEQYF.

This chain uses TRBV9 with TRBJ2-7; perhaps D is TRBD1 or TRBD2 (5 bases each). Per germline, CDR1 SGDLS and CDR2 YYNGEE. This CDR3 has 15 amino acids. V lost 0 bases and J 2 bases, leaving 12 bases between the germline ends. The CDR3 loop reads CASSVGSLGAYEQYF. CDR3 coding DNA: TGTGCCAGCAGCGTAGGATCTCTGGGGGCCTACGAGCAGTACTTC.

The chain links TRBV5-4 to TRBJ2-3; D possibly corresponds to TRBD2 (7 bases). The germline V gene has CDR1 SGHNT and CDR2 YYREEE (reference sequence). This CDR3 has 16 amino acids. The germline V and J ends were trimmed by 1 base and 2 bases, with 14 bases remaining between them. The CDR3 DNA is TGTGCCAGCAGCTTGTTTCGGGGGGCAAACACAGATACGCAGTATTTT. As protein: CASSLFRGANTDTQYF.

This chain links TRBV7-2 with TRBJ1-3, with 7 bases fitting TRBD1. The CDR3 sequence is 15 residues long. The ends lost 6 bases at V and 0 bases at J; junction bases unmatched: 5. Germline loops: CDR1 SGHTA, CDR2 FQGNSA. CDR3 sequence: CASRRDSISGNTIYF. The CDR3 DNA follows: TGTGCCAGCAGGCGGGACAGCATCTCTGGAAACACCATATATTTT.

The V gene is TRBV27, the J gene TRBJ2-2; D not resolved. The ends were cut back, 6 bases at V and 7 bases at J, with 6 bases in the middle. The CDR3 has 11 residues. The germline gives CDR1 MNHEY, CDR2 SMNVEV (reference sequence). CDR3 residues: CASRNGGELFF. CDR3 nucleotides: TGTGCCAGCAGGAACGGCGGGGAGCTGTTTTTT.

The V and J genes are TRBV10-1 and TRBJ1-2; D is ambiguous. CDR1 is WNHNN and CDR2 is SYGVQD in the germline V gene (reference sequence). V lost 8 bases, J lost 5 bases, and 21 bases lay in between. The CDR3 runs 15 residues. CDR3 DNA: TGCGCCAGCGCCAAGAAGGTCACTTTTGGGTATGGCTACACCTTC. Translated: CASAKKVTFGYGYTF.